This is a list of T cell receptor beta chains from one sample in a study of blood T cell repertoires in COVID-19. Produced via immunoSEQ multiplex PCR; TCRdb's table is partial and in-frame only. The table includes about 62,000 clones, more than 90% detected once. The sample consisted of peripheral blood. These receptors were collected from a human donor in a cohort sampled during active COVID-19. The CDR3 runs from the conserved cysteine through the conserved F or W. A D gene is named only where the DNA matches it firmly. Clone size is not always given. Where it is, it says once, few, many or a class for expanded clones.

cdr3_aa cdr3_nt d_call v_call clone_size j_call
CASSLQEGGSEQETQYF TGCGCCAGCAGCCTCCAGGAGGGGGGGAGCGAACAAGAGACCCAGTACTTC . TRBV4-1 . TRBJ2-5
CASSLVLEGGELFF TGTGCCAGCAGCTTAGTTCTGGAGGGCGGGGAGCTGTTTTTT . TRBV7-9 . TRBJ2-2
CASSPNGGLTTNEKLFF TGTGCCAGCTCACCGAATGGGGGACTGACAACTAATGAAAAACTGTTTTTT . TRBV18 . TRBJ1-4
CASSTHRGQPYEQYF TGTGCCAGCAGCACGCACAGGGGGCAACCCTACGAGCAGTACTTC TRBD1 TRBV5-4 . TRBJ2-7
CASSVAGGSYEQYF TGTGCCAGCTCAGTAGCGGGAGGGTCCTACGAGCAGTACTTC TRBD2 TRBV18 . TRBJ2-7
CASSLQGITSYEQYF TGTGCCAGCAGTTTGCAGGGCATAACGTCCTACGAGCAGTACTTC . TRBV27 . TRBJ2-7
CASSVGTGQGFGKLFF TGCGCCAGCAGCGTGGGCACGGGACAGGGATTCGGAAAACTGTTTTTT TRBD1 TRBV5-1 . TRBJ1-4
CASSQVETWSTEAFF TGTGCCAGCAGCCAAGTTGAGACCTGGAGCACTGAAGCTTTCTTT . TRBV4-2 . TRBJ1-1
CASSWTSGEQFF TGTGCCAGCAGCTGGACTAGCGGTGAGCAGTTCTTC TRBD2 TRBV7-3 . TRBJ2-1
CASSLDPGQGGGYTF TGTGCCAGCAGCTTGGATCCAGGGCAGGGAGGTGGCTACACCTTC . TRBV5-4 . TRBJ1-2
CASSFRGGGPGELFF TGTGCCAGCAGTTTTCGCGGGGGGGGCCCCGGGGAGCTGTTTTTT TRBD2 TRBV28 . TRBJ2-2
CASGLGDRRNEQFF TGTGCTAGTGGTTTGGGGGACAGGCGCAATGAGCAGTTCTTC TRBD1 TRBV12-5 . TRBJ2-1
CASSFGRGRDGYTF TGTGCCAGCAGTTTCGGTCGGGGGAGGGATGGCTACACCTTC . TRBV27 once TRBJ1-2
CASSLTPGGGGYGYTF TGTGCCAGCAGTTTGACCCCAGGGGGCGGGGGCTATGGCTACACCTTC TRBD1 TRBV27 . TRBJ1-2
CASSPAGGAKNIQYF TGTGCCAGCAGTCCAGCGGGAGGGGCCAAAAACATTCAGTACTTC TRBD2 TRBV6-2/TRBV6-3 . TRBJ2-4
CASSLNSAADNEQFF TGTGCCAGCAGCTTAAATTCAGCGGCCGACAATGAGCAGTTCTTC . TRBV7-3 . TRBJ2-1
CASSLGQINYGYTF TGTGCCAGCAGCTTAGGGCAGATTAACTATGGCTACACCTTC . TRBV11-2 . TRBJ1-2
CASTATGRNTEAFF TGTGCCAGCACCGCAACAGGCCGGAACACTGAAGCTTTCTTT . TRBV2 . TRBJ1-1
CASSSEPRGQRAGELFF TGTGCCAGCAGTTCAGAACCCAGGGGGCAGAGGGCCGGGGAGCTGTTTTTT TRBD1 TRBV28 . TRBJ2-2
CASRLAGDTGELFF TGCGCCAGCAGACTAGCGGGAGACACCGGGGAGCTGTTTTTT TRBD2 TRBV5-1 . TRBJ2-2
CASAQGGGTGELFF TGTGCTAGTGCACAAGGGGGGGGAACCGGGGAGCTGTTTTTT . TRBV12-5 . TRBJ2-2
CASSQLKGAEAFF TGTGCCAGCTCACAACTTAAGGGGGCAGAAGCTTTCTTT TRBD1 TRBV18 . TRBJ1-1
CAILLGQRGYEQYF TGTGCCATCCTCCTGGGACAGAGGGGGTACGAGCAGTACTTC TRBD1 TRBV2 . TRBJ2-7
CASSETYSGANVLTF TGTGCCAGCAGTGAGACTTACTCTGGGGCCAACGTCCTGACTTTC . TRBV2 . TRBJ2-6
CASSVTGGKTNEKLFF TGTGCCAGCAGTGTAACAGGGGGAAAGACTAATGAAAAACTGTTTTTT TRBD1 TRBV6-1 . TRBJ1-4
CASSWDLDEQYF TGCGCCAGCAGCTGGGACTTGGACGAGCAGTACTTC . TRBV5-1 few TRBJ2-7
CASSLFGGSFDEQFF TGTGCCAGCAGCTTATTCGGCGGGAGTTTCGATGAGCAGTTCTTC TRBD2 TRBV7-9 . TRBJ2-1
CAISEDREYGYTF TGTGCCATCAGTGAGGACAGGGAGTATGGCTACACCTTC TRBD1 TRBV10-3 few TRBJ1-2
CASSYKTSGTTDTQYF TGTGCCAGCAGTTACAAGACTAGCGGGACCACAGATACGCAGTATTTT TRBD2 TRBV4-2 . TRBJ2-3
CASSPFDRHRAYNEQFF TGCGCCAGCAGTCCTTTCGACAGGCACCGAGCCTACAATGAGCAGTTCTTC . TRBV23-1 . TRBJ2-1
CASSYLSSGSTGELFF TGTGCCAGCAGTTACCTTTCTAGCGGGAGTACCGGGGAGCTGTTTTTT TRBD2 TRBV6-5 . TRBJ2-2
CATKGQMNTGELFF TGTGCCACCAAAGGACAGATGAACACCGGGGAGCTGTTTTTT . TRBV15 once TRBJ2-2
CASTDTGELFF TGTGCCAGCACTGACACCGGGGAGCTGTTTTTT . TRBV11-3 . TRBJ2-2
CASIPGLAGTYEQYF TGTGCCAGCATCCCGGGACTAGCGGGAACCTACGAGCAGTACTTC TRBD2 TRBV6-2/TRBV6-3 . TRBJ2-7
CASWWRFGDTEAFF TGTGCCAGCTGGTGGCGTTTCGGGGACACTGAAGCTTTCTTT . TRBV9 . TRBJ1-1